The clone carrying this T cell receptor beta chain was counted ten times or more. No antigen is known for it. This sample was taken from a study of CD8+CD57+ T cells in acquired aplastic anemia. V lost 6 bases, J lost 4 bases, and 15 bases lay in between. The CDR3 is made up of 15 amino acids. The germline gives CDR1 MDHEN, CDR2 SYDVKM. The use of genomic DNA as template underpinned the TCR beta VDJ and CDR3 profiling. MiXCR, applied by TCRdb to the reads, yields one record per CDR3 protein. The sample records 250,000 to 350,000 distinct CDR3 sequences, around 60% being singletons. Study-wide results and limits: In common between the patients and the controls were around 29 CD8+ CDR3 sequences.

The sequencing sample was made of sorted CD4+, CD8+, or CD8+CD57+ T cells (not recorded which) from PBMCs. The chain combines TRBV28 with TRBJ2-2, with D hard to call. The receptor's source is a human donor with severe aplastic anemia or a healthy control (not recorded which). The CDR3 reads CASSLDLAITGELFF. DNA of the CDR3: TGTGCCAGCAGCTTGGACCTGGCGATCACCGGGGAGCTGTTTTTT.